This entry describes one T cell receptor (beta chain). Its specificity is not known. The data were produced by immunoSEQ multiplex PCR, yet TCRdb's version contains in-frame clones alone and is incomplete. This table has about a million clones, about 80% appearing once. Into CD45RA+ naive and CD45RA-negative memory subsets, the CD4+ cells were split. This record belongs to a study of shared clonotypes between healthy human individuals. At the level of the study: Each donor had three CD4 naive, three CD4 memory, two CD8 naive and one CD8 memory plate.

Points from the study as a whole: Sampling used blood alone; tissue repertoires probably differ. Large depth notwithstanding, sorted-subset sequencing proved incomplete by rarefaction.

The CDR3 consists of 14 residues. Germline CDR1 reads KGHSH; CDR2 reads LQKENI. V shed 5 bases and J shed 7 bases, with 17 bases lying between them. The sample consisted of memory CD4+ T cells sorted from blood. The subset is: CD45RA-negative fraction. The genes are TRBV18 and TRBJ1-2; D remains ambiguous. The clonotype comes from a man aged 18 to 29 in good health. The DNA of the CDR3 is TGTGCCAGCTCATCAGGCGCCCGGGTCGGTGGCTACACCTTC. Protein product: CASSSGARVGGYTF.